A single TCR beta chain is shown here with its context. The data are from a study of sequential checkpoint blockade in melanoma. Study background: Randomization was 1:1 between first-line nivolumab→ipilimumab and ipilimumab→nivolumab. Maintenance nivolumab came after either treatment sequence. Fewer than 25 patients had tumor biopsies before treatment and at week 13.

Sample treatment: randomized to nivolumab then ipilimumab (arm A) or the reverse (arm B). The method was immunoSEQ multiplex PCR; TCRdb's version includes in-frame clones alone and lacks a portion of them. This sample yields approximately 3,600 clones, of which around 35% are seen a single time; 31% belongs to the top ten. The starting material was tumor tissue (inferred from file names), obtained from a patient given nivolumab and ipilimumab in sequence. The receptor was derived from a human donor with melanoma.

The CDR3 DNA follows: TGTGCCAGCAGCTTAGGAGATGGGAACTATGGCTACACCTTC. As protein: CASSLGDGNYGYTF. This chain connects TRBV11-3 to TRBJ1-2; D ambiguous. Germline V lookup: CDR1 SGHNT, CDR2 YENEEA. V was trimmed by 1 base and J by 2 bases, leaving 8 bases between them. CDR3 length: 14 residues.